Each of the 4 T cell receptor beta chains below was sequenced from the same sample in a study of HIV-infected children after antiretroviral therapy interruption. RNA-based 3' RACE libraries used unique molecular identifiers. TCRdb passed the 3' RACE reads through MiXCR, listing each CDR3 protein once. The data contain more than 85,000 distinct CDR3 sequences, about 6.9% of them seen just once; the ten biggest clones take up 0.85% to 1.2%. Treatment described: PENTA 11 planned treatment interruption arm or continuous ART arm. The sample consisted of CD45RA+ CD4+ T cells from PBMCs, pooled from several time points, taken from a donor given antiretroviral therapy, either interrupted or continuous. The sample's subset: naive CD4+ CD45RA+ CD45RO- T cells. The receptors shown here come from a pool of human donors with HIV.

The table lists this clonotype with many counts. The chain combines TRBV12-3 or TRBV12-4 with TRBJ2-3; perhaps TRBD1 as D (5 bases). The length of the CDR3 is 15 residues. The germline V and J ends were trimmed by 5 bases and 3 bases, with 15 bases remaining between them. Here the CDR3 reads CASSDRGEATDTQYF. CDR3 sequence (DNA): TGTGCCAGCAGTGATAGGGGCGAGGCGACAGATACGCAGTATTTT.

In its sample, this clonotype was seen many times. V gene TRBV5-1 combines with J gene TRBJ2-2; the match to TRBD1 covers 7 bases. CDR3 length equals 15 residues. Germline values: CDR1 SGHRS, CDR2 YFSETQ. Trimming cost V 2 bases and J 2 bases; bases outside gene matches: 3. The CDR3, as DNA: TGCGCCAGCAGCTTTCGGACAGGAAACACCGGGGAGCTGTTTTTT. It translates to CASSFRTGNTGELFF.

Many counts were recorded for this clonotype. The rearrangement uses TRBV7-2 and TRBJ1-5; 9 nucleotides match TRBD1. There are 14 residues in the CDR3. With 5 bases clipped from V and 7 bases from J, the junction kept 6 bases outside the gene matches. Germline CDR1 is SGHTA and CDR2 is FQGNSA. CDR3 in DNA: TGTGCCAGCAGCCGAGGGACAGGGCGACAGCCCCAGCATTTT. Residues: CASSRGTGRQPQHF.

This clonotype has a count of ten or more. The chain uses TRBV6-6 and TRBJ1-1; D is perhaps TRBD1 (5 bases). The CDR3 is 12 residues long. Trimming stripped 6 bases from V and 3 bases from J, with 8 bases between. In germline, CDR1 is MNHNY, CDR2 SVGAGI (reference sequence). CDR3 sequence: CASRVGDTEAFF. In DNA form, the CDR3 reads TGTGCCAGCAGGGTAGGGGACACTGAAGCTTTCTTT.